The 19 T cell receptor beta chains below were found in one sample sequenced in a study of blood T cell repertoires in COVID-19. Assay: immunoSEQ multiplex PCR; the TCRdb copy retains only in-frame clones and omits some. The sample lists around 90,000 clones, about 85% seen once, with roughly 15% in the top ten. Sequencing was done on a sample of peripheral blood. These receptors were collected from a male donor with acute or convalescent COVID-19.

The gene calls are TRBV28 and TRBJ1-6; 7 positions match TRBD1. The J segment lost 6 bases and the V segment lost 3 bases, leaving 8 bases of the junction unmatched. CDR1 and CDR2 (germline): MDHEN, SYDVKM. The CDR3 contains 16 residues. For the CDR3, the DNA is TGTGCCAGCAGTTTTATAGGGGGCGCCCGTAATTCACCCCTCCACTTT. This gives the protein CASSFIGGARNSPLHF.

This clone is a singleton in its sample. The chain combines TRBV19 with TRBJ2-2, with 8 positions matching TRBD1. V trimming: 6 bases; J trimming: 4 bases; junction bases outside the gene matches: 7. The CDR3 spans 15 residues. Per germline, CDR1 LNHDA and CDR2 SQIVND (reference sequence). The CDR3: CASSLNRGSTGELFF. The CDR3 nucleotides read TGTGCCAGTAGCCTAAACAGGGGGAGCACCGGGGAGCTGTTTTTT.

The V gene is TRBV5-1, the J gene TRBJ2-2; TRBD2 might be the D (6 bases). CDR3 length equals 16 residues. Trimming left V 2 bases short and J 0 bases short, with 11 bases between. Germline-derived CDR1 and CDR2 are SGHRS and YFSETQ. The CDR3 coding sequence is TGCGCCAGCAGCTTACCCGGGAGCACGAACACCGGGGAGCTGTTTTTT. It yields the protein CASSLPGSTNTGELFF.

DNA of the CDR3: TGCGCCAGCAGCTTGGATGGAGGGAACGAGCAGTACTTC. It codes for CASSLDGGNEQYF. This chain links TRBV5-1 with TRBJ2-7; D might be TRBD2 (6 bases). The germline gives CDR1 SGHRS, CDR2 YFSETQ. The CDR3 loop spans 13 amino acids. Trimming removed 0 bases at V and 5 bases at J, with 9 bases between.

The chain links TRBV7-2 to TRBJ1-6; D gene ambiguous. V was shortened by 6 bases and J by 0 bases, with 21 bases between the two germline ends. The CDR3 is 19 residues long. Germline lookup yields CDR1 SGHTA and CDR2 FQGNSA. The CDR3 sequence is CASSHHSPPGSSYNSPLHF. The CDR3 DNA is TGTGCCAGCAGTCACCACTCCCCGCCAGGAAGCTCCTATAATTCACCCCTCCACTTT.

V is TRBV6-7 and J is TRBJ2-7, with D unresolved. TRBV6-7 is an ORF; its function is uncertain. CDR3 size: 8 residues. V was shortened by 8 bases and J by 11 bases, with 7 bases between the two germline ends. The CDR3 region is CASPTEYF. The CDR3, as DNA: TGTGCCAGCCCCACGGAGTACTTC.

The rearrangement joins TRBV6-5 to TRBJ1-6; a possible D gene is TRBD1 (5 bases). The germline gives CDR1 MNHEY, CDR2 SVGAGI. The CDR3 sequence is 14 residues long. The ends were cut back, 10 bases at V and 4 bases at J, with 14 bases in the middle. The CDR3 sequence is CATMKQAYNSPLHF. The CDR3 nucleotides are TGTGCCACAATGAAACAGGCGTATAATTCACCCCTCCACTTT.

The chain employs TRBV5-5 and TRBJ1-5; D unclear. Between the trimmed V and J ends, which lost 2 bases and 5 bases, there was a span of 8 bases. The CDR3 totals 13 residues. Germline-derived CDR1 and CDR2 are SGHKS and YYEKEE (reference sequence). CDR3 sequence: CASSFDIYQPQHF. CDR3 coding DNA: TGTGCCAGCAGCTTTGACATCTATCAGCCCCAGCATTTT.

This clone came up once. V usage is TRBV18 and J usage is TRBJ2-2; D is unclear. The V gene's germline CDR1 is KGHSH and CDR2 LQKENI. The CDR3 spans 14 residues. Trimming left V 0 bases short and J 4 bases short, with 6 bases between. The CDR3 protein is CASSPPRSTGELFF. CDR3 nucleotides: TGTGCCAGCTCACCACCGAGGAGCACCGGGGAGCTGTTTTTT.

This clone was seen a single time. J is TRBJ2-3 and V is TRBV19, with 13 bases identical to TRBD2. The trim removed 5 bases at V and 8 bases at J, leaving 7 bases unmatched. The CDR3 runs 15 residues. Germline V CDR1 and CDR2: LNHDA, SQIVND (reference sequence). The DNA for the CDR3 is TGTGCCAGTAGTCCTAGACTAGCGGGGGGCCCTACGCAGTATTTT. It encodes CASSPRLAGGPTQYF. The entire variable domain, with the rest obtained from reference TRBV19 and TRBJ2-3, is as follows: DGGITQSPKYLFRKEGQNVTLSCEQNLNHDAMYWYRQDPGQGLRLIYYSQIVNDFQKGDIAEGYSVSREKKESFPLTVTSAQKNPTAFYLCASSPRLAGGPTQYFGPGTRLTVL.

This chain uses TRBV5-6 with TRBJ1-2; no clear D. Trimming took 2 bases from V and 0 from J, leaving 5 bases between them. This CDR3 is built from 13 residues. Germline loops: CDR1 SGHDT, CDR2 YYEEEE. CDR3 in amino acids: CASSLTANYGYTF. The CDR3 DNA sequence: TGTGCCAGCAGCTTAACAGCTAACTATGGCTACACCTTC.

This sequence joins TRBV5-1 and TRBJ2-1, with TRBD1 matching over 8 bases. V lost 4 bases, J lost 5 bases, and 2 bases stayed unmatched. Germline loops: CDR1 SGHRS, CDR2 YFSETQ. The CDR3 is 13 amino acids. The CDR3: CASSVDRDNEQFF. CDR3 nucleotide sequence: TGCGCCAGCAGCGTGGACAGGGACAATGAGCAGTTCTTC. The full variable domain, its missing parts supplied by reference TRBV5-1 and TRBJ2-1, is KAGVTQTPRYLIKTRGQQVTLSCSPISGHRSVSWYQQTPGQGLQFLFEYFSETQRNKGNFPGRFSGRQFSNSRSEMNVSTLELGDSALYLCASSVDRDNEQFFGPGTRLTVL.

The chain employs TRBV7-8 and TRBJ2-3; D is unresolved. CDR1 and CDR2 (germline): SGHVS, FQNEAQ. The CDR3 totals 15 residues. Trimming removed 7 bases from V and 1 base from J, with 15 bases in between. DNA for the CDR3: TGTGCCAGCATCCTAAGCCAGGTTCGCACAGATACGCAGTATTTT. Translating gives CASILSQVRTDTQYF.

Concerning this clone: Germline is not matched at one junction end, which may reflect a read error. The chain recombines TRBV28 with TRBJ1-6; D perhaps matches TRBD1 (6 bases). This CDR3 comprises 13 residues. Germline CDR1 and CDR2: MDHEN and SYDVKM. Written as DNA, the CDR3 is TGCGCCGGGGGCAGGAGCTATAATTCACCCCTCCACTTT. This encodes CAGGRSYNSPLHF.

V and J are TRBV2 and TRBJ1-4; perhaps TRBD1 as D (6 bases). CDR1 is SNHLY, CDR2 FYNNEI, per germline. CDR3 length equals 13 residues. V lost 5 bases and J 6 bases, leaving 10 bases between the germline ends. In DNA, the CDR3 is TGTGCCAGCAGTATGGGGGCGCATGAAAAACTGTTTTTT. It encodes CASSMGAHEKLFF.

This clone was picked up a small number of times. The chain combines TRBV7-8 with TRBJ2-3; 7 nucleotides align to TRBD2. This CDR3 is 15 amino acids long. Germline V lookup: CDR1 SGHVS, CDR2 FQNEAQ. Trimming removed 5 bases from V and 2 bases from J; junction bases left unmatched: 7. Here the CDR3 DNA reads TGTGCCAGCAGCGGGTTCGGACTAGACACAGATACGCAGTATTTT. Its protein product is CASSGFGLDTDTQYF. The variable domain in full, with the rest retrieved from reference TRBV7-8 and TRBJ2-3, is GAGVSQSPRYKVAKRGQDVALRCDPISGHVSLFWYQQALGQGPEFLTYFQNEAQLDKSGLPSDRFFAERPEGSVSTLKIQRTQQEDSAVYLCASSGFGLDTDTQYFGPGTRLTVL.

The chain joins TRBV20-1 to TRBJ2-7; weak D call: TRBD2 (5 bases). CDR3 size: 13 residues. Between the trimmed V and J ends, which lost 3 bases and 0 bases, there was a span of 9 bases. Germline V gives CDR1 DFQATT, CDR2 SNEGSKA (reference sequence). CDR3 in amino acids: CSASNGVSYEQYF. DNA of the CDR3: TGCAGTGCTAGTAACGGGGTCTCCTACGAGCAGTACTTC.

This clone was seen only once. V usage is TRBV6-5 and J usage is TRBJ2-7, with D hard to call. Germline V gene sequence: CDR1 MNHEY, CDR2 SVGAGI. Trimming took 6 bases from V and 0 from J, leaving 6 bases between them. The CDR3 contains 12 residues. DNA for the CDR3: TGTGCCAGCAGCTTAGACTCCTACGAGCAGTACTTC. The encoded protein is CASSLDSYEQYF.

The V and J genes are TRBV3-1 (or the pseudogene TRBV3-2) and TRBJ1-2; TRBD1 might be the D (6 bases). Germline loops: CDR1 LGHDT, CDR2 YNNKEL (reference sequence). This CDR3 contains 16 residues. V was trimmed by 4 bases and J by 2 bases, leaving 17 bases between them. CDR3 DNA sequence: TGTGCCAGCAGCCCCGTGGCACAGGGCTTAAACTATGGCTACACCTTC. It codes for CASSPVAQGLNYGYTF.